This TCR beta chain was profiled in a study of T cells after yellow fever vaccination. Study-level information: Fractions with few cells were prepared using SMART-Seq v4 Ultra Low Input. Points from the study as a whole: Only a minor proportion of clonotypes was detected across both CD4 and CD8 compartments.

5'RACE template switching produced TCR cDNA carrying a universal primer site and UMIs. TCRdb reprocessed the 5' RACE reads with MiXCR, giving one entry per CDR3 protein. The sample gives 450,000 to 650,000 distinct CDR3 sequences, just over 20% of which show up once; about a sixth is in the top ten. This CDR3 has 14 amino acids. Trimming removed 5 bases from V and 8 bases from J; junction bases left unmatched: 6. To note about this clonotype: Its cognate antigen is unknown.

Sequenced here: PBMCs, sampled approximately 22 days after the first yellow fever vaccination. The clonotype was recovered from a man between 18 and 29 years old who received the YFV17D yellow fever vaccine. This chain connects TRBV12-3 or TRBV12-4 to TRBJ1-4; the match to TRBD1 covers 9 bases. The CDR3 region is CASSLGQGKEKLFF. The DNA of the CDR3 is TGTGCCAGCAGTCTCGGACAGGGGAAGGAAAAACTGTTTTTT.